These T cell receptor beta chains were read from a single sample in a study of CD8+CD57+ T cells in acquired aplastic anemia. TCRdb analysed the reads with MiXCR anew, one entry per CDR3 protein. The data contain under 250,000 distinct CDR3 sequences, approximately 45% of them seen just once; the ten biggest clones take up 7% to 10%. The sample was sorted CD4+, CD8+, or CD8+CD57+ T cells (not recorded which) from PBMCs. The receptors were sampled from a human donor with aplastic anemia. CDR3s include the opening cysteine and the closing phenylalanine or tryptophan. Each record gives: J gene, D gene, clone size, V gene, CDR3 DNA, CDR3 protein. D genes are given only for firm matches. Some rows mark clone size as missing; the rest say once, few, many or name a class of expanded clone.

>TRBJ1-5|TRBD1|-|TRBV20-1
TGCAGTGCTAGCGGCAGGACTGGCTACACAGGGACAGGGGATCAGCCCCAGCATTTT
CSASGRTGYTGTGDQPQHF
>TRBJ2-5|TRBD2|-|TRBV19
TGTGCCAGTATGGTCTCCGGGACTAGCGTCCCAGGGACCCAGTACTTC
CASMVSGTSVPGTQYF
>TRBJ1-6|-|few|TRBV27
TGTGCCAGCAGTTTATCTCGATGGGCCGGGATGGTTTTCTTT
CASSLSRWAGMVFF
>TRBJ2-1|TRBD1|-|TRBV7-7
TGTGCCAGCAGCTCCTCAGGGGGCAGGGAGCAGTTCTTC
CASSSSGGREQFF
>TRBJ2-7|TRBD1|-|TRBV30
TGTGCCTGGAGTGTACTACGCAACAGGGGGGACGAGCAGTACTTC
CAWSVLRNRGDEQYF
>TRBJ2-7|TRBD1|-|TRBV4-3
TGCGCCAGCAGCCCCTCATCTCAGGGGGCCTACGAGCAGTACTTC
CASSPSSQGAYEQYF
>TRBJ1-1|TRBD1|-|TRBV20-1
TGCAGTGCGCCGGACAGGGGGCGTACTGAAGCTTTCTTT
CSAPDRGRTEAFF
>TRBJ2-1|-|many|TRBV24-1
TGTGCCACCAGTGATGCAACCGTCCGACAGGACGAGCAGTTCTTC
CATSDATVRQDEQFF
>TRBJ2-1|TRBD1|many|TRBV9
TGTGCCAGCAGCCCCGGGACAGGGGGCTCTGAGCAGTTCTTC
CASSPGTGGSEQFF
>TRBJ2-5|TRBD2|-|TRBV15
TGTGCCACCAGCAGAGGCCCCGAGGGAGGGGAGACCCAGTACTTC
CATSRGPEGGETQYF
>TRBJ2-7|-|few|TRBV6-6
TGTGCCAGCAGTTACCAGGGGCCCCCCTACGAGCAGTACTTC
CASSYQGPPYEQYF
>TRBJ2-7|-|-|TRBV6-2/TRBV6-3
TGTGCCAGCAGTTATTGGGGGGAGCAGTACTTC
CASSYWGEQYF
>TRBJ2-1|-|-|TRBV7-6
TGTGCCAGCTCAGCCTCGGACGGCAATGAGCAGCTCTTC
CASSASDGNEQLF
>TRBJ1-5|-|many|TRBV2
TGTGCCAGCAGTGCTACCAATCAGCCCCAGCATTTT
CASSATNQPQHF
>TRBJ1-2|TRBD1|many|TRBV20-1
TGCAGTGCTAGAGATGCGACAGGGGGCCTAGGCTACACCTTC
CSARDATGGLGYTF
>TRBJ1-1|-|many|TRBV12-3/TRBV12-4
TGTGCCAGCAGACGTAACACTGAAGCTTTCTTT
CASRRNTEAFF
>TRBJ2-2|-|many|TRBV5-1
TGCGCCAGCAGCGCTCCTAGGGACCGCAACACCGGGGAGCTGTTTTTT
CASSAPRDRNTGELFF
>TRBJ2-3|TRBD2|-|TRBV12-3/TRBV12-4
TGTGCCAGCAGTGTTTCCGGGACTAGCGGTTACAATGAGCAGTATTTT
CASSVSGTSGYNEQYF
>TRBJ2-5|-|-|TRBV7-6
TGTGCCAGCAGTAGCCTGGGAATTCAAGAGACCCAGTACTTC
CASSSLGIQETQYF
>TRBJ2-1|TRBD1|few|TRBV9
TGTGCCAGCAGCTCGCGGGATAGGGACAGGGGGCGCTTTAATGAGCAGTTCTTC
CASSSRDRDRGRFNEQFF
>TRBJ1-2|-|-|TRBV12-3/TRBV12-4
TGTGCCAGCAGTTTTGGCGCCTATGGCTACACCTTC
CASSFGAYGYTF
>TRBJ2-2|-|few|TRBV11-2
TGTGCCAGCAGCTTCGGGGGCAGGGTAGGGGAGCTGTTTTTT
CASSFGGRVGELFF
>TRBJ1-4|TRBD1|many|TRBV6-1
TGTGCCAGCAGTGAAGCGCCCGGACAGGGTAACGAAAAACTGTTTTTT
CASSEAPGQGNEKLFF
>TRBJ2-1|TRBD2|many|TRBV7-9
TGTGCCACGACAAGCGGGAACTACAATGAGCAGTTCTTC
CATTSGNYNEQFF
>TRBJ1-1|-|many|TRBV5-6
TGTGCCAGCAGCTTGGTCCAGACGGTGAACACTGAAGCTTTCTTT
CASSLVQTVNTEAFF
>TRBJ1-1|-|many|TRBV7-3
TGTGCCAGCAGCTTAGGGAGGGGCATGAACACTGAAGCTTTCTTT
CASSLGRGMNTEAFF
>TRBJ1-2|-|many|TRBV15
TGTGCCACCAGCAGAGATTTTGACTATGGCTACACCTTC
CATSRDFDYGYTF
>TRBJ1-2|-|few|TRBV6-5
TGTGCCAGCAGAGCGGGGGGCATTGGCTACACCTTC
CASRAGGIGYTF
>TRBJ1-4|-|-|TRBV7-2
TGTGCCAGCAGCTTAGATAACAGGGCAACTAATGAAAAACTGTTTTTT
CASSLDNRATNEKLFF